This T cell receptor (beta chain) was sequenced in a study of cytomegalovirus exposure and HLA in healthy donors. Of note for this clone: Its antigen remains unidentified.

General study results and limits: An analysis was carried out later, and it reportedly showed fewer N-insertions in an Asian-associated ancestry cluster than the approximately 670-donor mean. It was around 160 TCR beta chains that were listed as cytomegalovirus-associated. Upon later analysis, HLA-associated TCR beta chains proved more clonally expanded than other, equally common chains.

Trimming removed 8 bases from V and 5 bases from J; junction bases left unmatched: 14. The CDR3 extends over 15 amino acids. Germline V gene data show CDR1 as MDHEN and CDR2 as SYDVKM. PCR primers comprised 60 Vbeta and 13 Jbeta primers. TCRdb keeps only in-frame clones here, not all; method: immunoSEQ multiplex PCR. The sample yields about 160,000 clones, 80% seen once. The sample consisted of PBMCs. The clonotype comes from a woman in her 50s in good health and CMV-seropositive. V is TRBV28 and J is TRBJ1-2; 7 bases are shared with TRBD1. CDR3 region: CASASAPTGFYGYTF. CDR3 sequence (DNA): TGTGCCAGCGCAAGTGCCCCGACAGGGTTTTATGGCTACACCTTC.